These T cell receptor beta chains were read from a single sample in a study of CD8+ T cells in alopecia areata. The table came from immunoSEQ multiplex PCR; TCRdb's copy has only in-frame clones and leaves some out. The sample includes 150,000 to 250,000 clones, about 62% of them seen just once. This specimen consisted of CD4+ T cells sorted from blood, obtained at week 24, from a patient treated with tofacitinib. These receptors all stem from a human donor with alopecia areata. CDR3s include the opening cysteine and the closing phenylalanine or tryptophan. Each record gives: J gene, D gene, clone size, V gene, CDR3 protein, CDR3 DNA. The D gene is left open where the match is weak. Clone size is given for some rows only: seen once, a few or many times, or a class if the clone is expanded.

>TRBJ2-1|-|few|TRBV7-2
CASSATGRVSNEQFF
TGTGCCAGCAGCGCCACAGGGAGGGTTTCCAATGAGCAGTTCTTC
>TRBJ2-2|TRBD1|few|TRBV5-1
CASSYGQVSPGELFF
TGCGCCAGCAGCTACGGACAGGTATCACCCGGGGAGCTGTTTTTT
>TRBJ1-5|-|-|TRBV30
CAWSLGNQPQHF
TGTGCCTGGAGTTTGGGCAATCAGCCCCAGCATTTT
>TRBJ2-3|TRBD1|-|TRBV29-1
CSVYKTGVGTDTQYF
TGCAGCGTTTACAAGACAGGGGTTGGGACAGATACGCAGTATTTT
>TRBJ2-1|TRBD2|-|TRBV29-1
CSVEALSGGARNEQFF
TGCAGCGTTGAGGCCCTTAGCGGGGGGGCTCGCAATGAGCAGTTCTTC
>TRBJ1-2|-|few|TRBV25-1
CASSANRSPDYGYTF
TGTGCCAGCAGTGCAAACAGGAGTCCCGACTATGGCTACACCTTC
>TRBJ2-3|TRBD1|few|TRBV6-6
CASSYFGTGGTYTQYF
TGTGCCAGCAGTTACTTCGGGACAGGGGGCACCTATACGCAGTATTTT
>TRBJ2-3|-|few|TRBV9
CASSVQGSTDTQYF
TGTGCCAGCAGCGTCCAGGGAAGCACAGATACGCAGTATTTT
>TRBJ1-6|-|-|TRBV25-1
CASNQGSSYNSPLHF
TGTGCCAGCAATCAAGGCAGCTCCTATAATTCACCCCTCCACTTT
>TRBJ1-1|-|-|TRBV2
CASSPNHSGEAFF
TGTGCCAGCAGTCCCAACCATTCCGGCGAAGCTTTCTTT
>TRBJ2-7|TRBD1|-|TRBV10-3
CAIRDPGQGDEQYF
TGTGCCATCAGGGATCCGGGACAGGGGGACGAGCAGTACTTC
>TRBJ1-5|TRBD1|-|TRBV7-9
CASSSSGGDSQPQHF
TGTGCCAGCAGCAGCTCAGGGGGCGATTCTCAGCCCCAGCATTTT
>TRBJ2-3|-|-|TRBV4-2
CASSQAGSDTQYF
TGTGCCAGCAGCCAAGCAGGGAGTGATACGCAGTATTTT
>TRBJ2-7|-|-|TRBV7-2
CASTIPGGLPYEQYF
TGTGCCAGCACCATCCCCGGTGGACTACCCTACGAGCAGTACTTC
>TRBJ2-7|-|-|TRBV7-2
CASSLAGFLYEQYF
TGTGCCAGCAGCTTAGCGGGGTTCCTCTACGAGCAGTACTTC
>TRBJ2-7|-|-|TRBV29-1
CSVVLGGEQYF
TGCAGCGTTGTACTCGGGGGAGAGCAGTACTTC
>TRBJ1-2|-|-|TRBV18
CASSSLNYGYTF
TGTGCCAGCTCATCGCTTAACTATGGCTACACCTTC
>TRBJ2-3|TRBD2|-|TRBV28
CASRTGTTRLTQYF
TGTGCCAGCAGAACTGGGACTACACGGCTTACGCAGTATTTT
>TRBJ1-2|-|-|TRBV7-2
CASSSEPHNRDQGYTF
TGTGCCAGCAGCTCCGAACCTCATAACAGGGATCAGGGCTACACCTTC
>TRBJ2-1|TRBD2|-|TRBV5-4
CASSTTGTSRNNEQFF
TGTGCCAGCAGCACTACCGGGACTAGCAGAAACAATGAGCAGTTCTTC
>TRBJ2-3|TRBD1|-|TRBV29-1
CSVATDRGVTDTQYF
TGCAGCGTCGCCACCGACAGGGGAGTTACAGATACGCAGTATTTT
>TRBJ1-2|TRBD1|few|TRBV6-6
CASSRDRGYGYTF
TGTGCCAGCAGCCGCGACAGGGGCTATGGCTACACCTTC
>TRBJ1-2|-|-|TRBV5-1
CASSPGAGGFYGYTF
TGCGCCAGCAGCCCAGGTGCCGGCGGATTCTATGGCTACACCTTC
>TRBJ1-2|-|-|TRBV2
CASSARGDYGYTF
TGTGCCAGCAGTGCGAGGGGAGACTATGGCTACACCTTC
>TRBJ1-2|-|once|TRBV29-1
CSVESPGYTF
TGCAGCGTTGAATCCCCCGGCTACACCTTC
>TRBJ1-2|-|few|TRBV7-2
CASSPTGSYGYTF
TGTGCCAGCAGCCCGACAGGCTCCTATGGCTACACCTTC